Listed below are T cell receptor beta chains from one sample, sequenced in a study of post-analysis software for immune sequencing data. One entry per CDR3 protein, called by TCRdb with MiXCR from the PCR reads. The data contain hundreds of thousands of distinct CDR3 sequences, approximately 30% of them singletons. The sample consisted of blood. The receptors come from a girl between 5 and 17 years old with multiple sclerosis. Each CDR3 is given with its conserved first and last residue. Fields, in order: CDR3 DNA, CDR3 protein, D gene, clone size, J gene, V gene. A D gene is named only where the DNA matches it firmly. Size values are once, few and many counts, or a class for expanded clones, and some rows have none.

TGTGCCAGCAGCTGGGCCGGAATAGCAGAGACCCAGTACTTC,CASSWAGIAETQYF,-,-,TRBJ2-5,TRBV5-5
TGCAGTGCCCGAAAGCGAGAGAATCAGCCCCAGCATTTT,CSARKRENQPQHF,-,few,TRBJ1-5,TRBV20-1
TGCGCCAGCAGTCAAAGCCAAGAGACCCAGTACTTC,CASSQSQETQYF,-,many,TRBJ2-5,TRBV5-1
TGCAGTGCTCTAACCGGGACCGCAGGCAATGAGCAGTTCTTC,CSALTGTAGNEQFF,-,few,TRBJ2-1,TRBV20-1
TGTGCCAGCAGCGCGGGATCAGAGACCCAGTACTTC,CASSAGSETQYF,-,few,TRBJ2-5,TRBV12-3/TRBV12-4
TGTGCCAGCACAGACCGACTGGGGTTCGTCGAGCAGTACTTC,CASTDRLGFVEQYF,-,-,TRBJ2-7,TRBV6-6
TGCAGCGTTAGCGACAGGGATCACTATGGCTACACCTTC,CSVSDRDHYGYTF,TRBD1,many,TRBJ1-2,TRBV29-1
TGTGCCAGCAGTCCAGACAGGGAAGTTCAGCCCCAGCATTTT,CASSPDREVQPQHF,TRBD1,-,TRBJ1-5,TRBV28
TGCAGTGCTCGAGAGGGGACAGGGTTCGGGAACACTGAAGCTTTCTTT,CSAREGTGFGNTEAFF,TRBD1,-,TRBJ1-1,TRBV20-1
TGTGCCAGCAGCTGGAGAAGGGTCTCCTACGAGCAGTACTTC,CASSWRRVSYEQYF,-,-,TRBJ2-7,TRBV5-6
TGTGCCAGCAACTATCGAGGGACTAGCGACCAAAACACAGATACGCAGTATTTT,CASNYRGTSDQNTDTQYF,TRBD2,few,TRBJ2-3,TRBV9
TGTGCCAGCAGTCAAGACGTGGCCCAGCATTTT,CASSQDVAQHF,-,-,TRBJ1-5,TRBV7-9
TGCAGTGCTAGCCCGACAGGACAGGGGGGAGTTAGTGAGCAGTTCTTC,CSASPTGQGGVSEQFF,TRBD1,-,TRBJ2-1,TRBV20-1
TGCGCCAGCAGCCCCCTGGGACTAGCGGGGGTTGCCACAGATACGCAGTATTTT,CASSPLGLAGVATDTQYF,TRBD2,-,TRBJ2-3,TRBV5-1
TGTGCCAGCAGGCCGGGACCAGCAAACAATGAGCAGTTCTTC,CASRPGPANNEQFF,-,many,TRBJ2-1,TRBV12-3/TRBV12-4
TGTGCCAGCACTCAGCTGCAGGGGGTCTACGAGCAGTACTTC,CASTQLQGVYEQYF,TRBD1,-,TRBJ2-7,TRBV6-6
TGTGCCAGCAGCCCGAGGAACACACCGAGCACATATGGCTACACCTTC,CASSPRNTPSTYGYTF,-,few,TRBJ1-2,TRBV5-6
TGCGCCAGCAGCTTCTTCAGCGCTACCGCCGGGGCCAACGTCCTGACTTTC,CASSFFSATAGANVLTF,-,few,TRBJ2-6,TRBV5-1
TGTGCCACAGGACAGGCTGGGGCCAACGTCCTGACTTTC,CATGQAGANVLTF,TRBD1,few,TRBJ2-6,TRBV10-3
TGTGCCAGCAGCCGTTCCCCGGGAAAAGGGGAGACCCGGTACTTC,CASSRSPGKGETRYF,-,few,TRBJ2-7,TRBV11-2
TGTGCCCCCTGGCTAGCGGGGGGCCTCGGTGGAGGCAAAAACATTCAGTACTTC,CAPWLAGGLGGGKNIQYF,TRBD2,many,TRBJ2-4,TRBV4-2
TGTGCCAGCAGCCAAGAATTCGGTGGACTGAATTCACCCCTCCACTTT,CASSQEFGGLNSPLHF,-,-,TRBJ1-6,TRBV4-2
TGTGCCAGCAGCAACTCAGGGTTTGGCTACACCTTC,CASSNSGFGYTF,-,few,TRBJ1-2,TRBV12-3/TRBV12-4
TGTGCCAGCAGTTGCGACAGGGGTAGCACAGATACGCAGTATTTT,CASSCDRGSTDTQYF,TRBD1,-,TRBJ2-3,TRBV27
TGTGCCAGCACCCGGGCAGGGGAGAATTCACCCCTCCACTTT,CASTRAGENSPLHF,-,few,TRBJ1-6,TRBV6-5
TGTGCCAGCAGTTACATCCCCAGGTCGCAAGGGACCCAGTACTTC,CASSYIPRSQGTQYF,-,-,TRBJ2-5,TRBV6-6